Below are 5 T cell receptor beta chains sequenced from a single sample in a study of graft-versus-host responses after intestinal transplantation. Repertoires were generated with immunoSEQ multiplex PCR, while TCRdb's copy carries only in-frame clones and drops some. Of approximately 130,000 clones in the sample, approximately 92% were seen once. The antigens of these receptors remain unknown. The material sequenced was unstimulated CD4+ T cells sorted from spleen or lymph node cells, taken before intestinal transplant. The receptors were sampled from a human donor who received an intestinal transplant.

The rearrangement links TRBV2 to TRBJ2-3; 12 bases line up with TRBD2. CDR1 and CDR2 from the germline V gene are SNHLY and FYNNEI. V lost 4 bases to trimming and J lost 2 bases; unmatched junction nucleotides: 7. There are 17 residues in the CDR3. As DNA, the CDR3 is TGTGCCAGCAGTGTCCATCGACTAGCGGGGGACACAGATACGCAGTATTTT. It yields the protein CASSVHRLAGDTDTQYF.

V is TRBV6-1 and J is TRBJ2-1; D gene uncertain. There are 13 residues in the CDR3. V was shortened by 8 bases and J by 8 bases, with 16 bases between the two germline ends. CDR1 is MNHNS and CDR2 is SASEGT in the germline V gene. CDR3 sequence: CASRRDSSDEQFF. In DNA form, the CDR3 reads TGTGCCAGCCGTCGTGACTCGAGCGATGAGCAGTTCTTC.

This chain connects TRBV6-1 to TRBJ2-1; no firm D call. The CDR3 is 15 amino acids. The V gene lost 7 bases and the J gene lost 2 bases, with 15 bases spanning the gap. From germline, CDR1 is MNHNS and CDR2 SASEGT. CDR3 coding DNA: TGTGCCAGCACTAACCAAGGTGGCCCCTACAATGAGCAGTTCTTC. It is translated as CASTNQGGPYNEQFF.

V gene TRBV5-1 combines with J gene TRBJ1-2, with D perhaps TRBD1 (5 bases). The CDR3 sequence is 13 residues long. Germline V lookup: CDR1 SGHRS, CDR2 YFSETQ. Trimming removed 0 bases at V and 7 bases at J, with 10 bases between. The CDR3 DNA reads TGCGCCAGCAGCTTGGATGGGGGTGGTGGCTACACCTTC. Its protein is CASSLDGGGGYTF.

This chain links TRBV11-3 with TRBJ2-7; a weak D match, TRBD2 (7 bases). CDR1 and CDR2 from the germline V gene are SGHNT and YENEEA. The CDR3 has 16 amino acids. Trimming shortened V by 0 bases and J by 1 base, and 13 bases separated the two germline ends. The CDR3 loop is CASSLDGGGRSYEQYF. CDR3 coding DNA: TGTGCCAGCAGCTTAGATGGGGGGGGCCGGTCCTACGAGCAGTACTTC.